The clone carrying this TCR beta chain was observed a single time. As yet, its antigen is unknown. Measured with immunoSEQ multiplex PCR; TCRdb has only the in-frame clones, and not every one. This sample has fewer than 1.6 million clones; around 98.5% occur once, and the top ten carry roughly 0.35%. The source of the sample is a study of shared clonotypes between healthy human individuals. Background on the study: Per donor, three plates held CD4 naive cells, three held CD4 memory, two held CD8 naive and one held CD8 memory.

General study findings and limits: Compared with clonotypes that all four donors shared, non-shared clonotypes had lower generation probabilities.

The TCR sequence derives from a man younger than 45 in good health. The sample taken for sequencing was naive CD4+ T cells sorted from blood. Subset given: CD45RA+ positively selected.

The CDR3 nucleotides read TGCGCCAGCAGCTTGAATACCTACGAGCAGTACTTC. Translation gives CASSLNTYEQYF. This chain joins TRBV5-1 and TRBJ2-7; D gene unclear. Germline loops: CDR1 SGHRS, CDR2 YFSETQ. V gave up 1 base and J gave up 2 bases, with 4 bases separating them. The CDR3 covers 12 residues. The variable domain in full, completed from reference TRBV5-1 and TRBJ2-7, reads KAGVTQTPRYLIKTRGQQVTLSCSPISGHRSVSWYQQTPGQGLQFLFEYFSETQRNKGNFPGRFSGRQFSNSRSEMNVSTLELGDSALYLCASSLNTYEQYFGPGTRLTVT.